This T cell receptor (beta chain) was recovered during a study of molecular identifiers for immune sequencing clone quantification. Study overall: RNA, taken in replicates from roughly 21,000 or 96,000 naive CD8 cells, was split five ways, with four sequenced.

V dropped 8 bases and J dropped 4 bases, with 10 bases sitting between them. The germline V gene encodes CDR1 ENHRY and CDR2 SYGVKD. The CDR3 loop spans 12 amino acids. TCRdb called the PCR reads again in MiXCR, with one record for every CDR3 protein. The sample records over 550,000 distinct CDR3 sequences, about 25% being singletons. Naive CD8 T cells underwent sorting with the CD8+CD4-CCR7+CD45RA+ definition. The chain couples TRBV10-3 to TRBJ2-3; D possibly corresponds to TRBD2 (5 bases). This TCR came from a human donor in good health. Some libraries in this study had Jurkat cell RNA spiked in. Sequenced material: naive CD8+ T cells from blood, with Jurkat cell RNA spiked in. The subset denotes: FACS-sorted CD8+CD4-CCR7+CD45RA+ naive T cells. DNA for the CDR3: TGTGCCATCGCGGAGGCCGCAGATACGCAGTATTTT. This gives the protein CAIAEAADTQYF.